This record concerns one TCR beta chain sequence. The sample is drawn from a study of regulatory T cells in long-lasting Graves disease. Whole-study context: Persistence in Graves' disease required over 5 years of antithyroid drugs plus positive TSH receptor antibodies.

Assembly of TCR beta libraries relied on iRepertoire HTBI primers together with Arm-PCR of CDR3 regions. TCRdb re-analysed the multiplex PCR reads in MiXCR, keeping a single row per CDR3 protein. This sample yields 600,000 to 850,000 distinct CDR3 sequences, of which approximately 29% are seen a single time; 40% to 55% belongs to the top ten. Described time point: persistent/refractory GD, antithyroid drugs over 5 years with positive TRAb. The TCR library was made from RNA that had been extracted from PBMCs in TRIzol. Graves' disease diagnosis relied on American Thyroid Association guidelines. The authors drew patients from an endocrinology department in Xi'an, China. V lost 0 bases and J 4 bases, leaving 16 bases between the germline ends. This CDR3 is built from 16 residues. In germline, CDR1 is SGDLS, CDR2 YYNGEE.

The rearrangement uses TRBV9 and TRBJ1-1; TRBD1 might be the D (5 bases). The source was peripheral blood mononuclear cells (PBMCs), collected when the disease was refractory, from a patient treated with antithyroid drugs. This clonotype was obtained from a female donor with Graves disease. For the CDR3, the DNA is TGTGCCAGCAGCGTAGCGGGGGTCTCGTTGGGCACTGAAGCTTTCTTT. Amino acids: CASSVAGVSLGTEAFF.